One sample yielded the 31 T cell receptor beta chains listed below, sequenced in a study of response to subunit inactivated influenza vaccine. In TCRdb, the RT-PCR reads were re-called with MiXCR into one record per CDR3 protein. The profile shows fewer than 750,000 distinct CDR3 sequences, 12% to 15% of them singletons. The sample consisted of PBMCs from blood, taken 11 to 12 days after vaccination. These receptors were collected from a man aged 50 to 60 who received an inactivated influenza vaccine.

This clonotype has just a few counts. CDR3 DNA: TGCGCCAGCAGCCTACTACGGGTCTCCTACGAGCAGTACTTC. Amino acids: CASSLLRVSYEQYF. V usage is TRBV5-1 and J usage is TRBJ2-7; D not resolved. Per the germline V gene, CDR1 is SGHRS and CDR2 is YFSETQ. Trimming took off 4 bases at V and 0 bases at J, with 11 bases between the two ends. The CDR3 extends over 14 amino acids.

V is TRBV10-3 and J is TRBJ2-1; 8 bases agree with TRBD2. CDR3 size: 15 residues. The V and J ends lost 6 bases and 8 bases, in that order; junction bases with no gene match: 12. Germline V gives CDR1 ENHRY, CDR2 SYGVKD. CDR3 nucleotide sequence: TGTGCCATCAGGTCTCTAGCGGGCGGGGGCCATGAGCAGTTCTTC. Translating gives CAIRSLAGGGHEQFF.

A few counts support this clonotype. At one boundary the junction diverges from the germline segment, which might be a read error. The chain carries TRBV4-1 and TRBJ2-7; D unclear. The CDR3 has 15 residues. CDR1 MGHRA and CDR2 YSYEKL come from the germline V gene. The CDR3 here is CASRQDWGPRVEQYF. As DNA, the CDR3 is TGCGCCAGCAGGCAAGATTGGGGTCCTAGAGTGGAGCAGTACTTC.

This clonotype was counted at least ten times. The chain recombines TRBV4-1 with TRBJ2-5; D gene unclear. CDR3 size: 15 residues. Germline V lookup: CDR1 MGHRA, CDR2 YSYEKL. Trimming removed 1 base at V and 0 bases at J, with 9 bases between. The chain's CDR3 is CASSQVDEYQETQYF. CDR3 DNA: TGCGCCAGCAGCCAAGTCGACGAATACCAAGAGACCCAGTACTTC.

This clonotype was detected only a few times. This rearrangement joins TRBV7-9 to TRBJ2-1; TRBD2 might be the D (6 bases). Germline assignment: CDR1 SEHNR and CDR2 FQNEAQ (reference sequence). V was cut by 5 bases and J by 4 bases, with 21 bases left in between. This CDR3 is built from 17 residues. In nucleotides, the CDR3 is TGTGCCAGCAGCGAGGCCCTCCTAGCGACCGTTTACAATGAGCAGTTCTTC. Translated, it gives CASSEALLATVYNEQFF.

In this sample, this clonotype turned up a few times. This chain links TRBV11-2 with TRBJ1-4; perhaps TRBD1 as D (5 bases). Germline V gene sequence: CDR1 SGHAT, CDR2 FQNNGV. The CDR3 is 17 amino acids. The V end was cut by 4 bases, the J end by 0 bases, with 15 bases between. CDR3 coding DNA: TGTGCCAGCAGCTACACCCTGGGGGTTGCAACTAATGAAAAACTGTTTTTT. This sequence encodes CASSYTLGVATNEKLFF.

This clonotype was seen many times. The CDR3 reads CASRRGTEAFYEQYF. CDR3 nucleotides: TGTGCCAGCAGGCGGGGGACAGAGGCTTTCTACGAGCAGTACTTC. The chain employs TRBV14 and TRBJ2-7, with D perhaps being TRBD1 or TRBD2 (7 bases each). The germline V gene encodes CDR1 SGHDN and CDR2 FVKESK. V was pared by 6 bases and J by 3 bases, with 18 bases between. The CDR3 contains 15 residues.

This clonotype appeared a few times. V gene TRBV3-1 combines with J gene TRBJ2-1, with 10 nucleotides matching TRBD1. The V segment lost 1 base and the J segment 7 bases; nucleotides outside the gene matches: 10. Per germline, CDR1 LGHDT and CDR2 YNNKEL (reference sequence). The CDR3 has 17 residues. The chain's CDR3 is CASSQGQGAIIGNEQFF. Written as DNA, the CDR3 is TGTGCCAGCAGCCAAGGACAGGGGGCGATAATTGGGAATGAGCAGTTCTTC.

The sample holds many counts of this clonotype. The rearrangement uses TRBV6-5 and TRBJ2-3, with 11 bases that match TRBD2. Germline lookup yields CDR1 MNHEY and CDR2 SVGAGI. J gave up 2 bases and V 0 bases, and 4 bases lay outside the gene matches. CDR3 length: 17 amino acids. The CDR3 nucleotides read TGTGCCAGCAGTTACTCCCTAGCGGGGGGATACACAGATACGCAGTATTTT. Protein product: CASSYSLAGGYTDTQYF.

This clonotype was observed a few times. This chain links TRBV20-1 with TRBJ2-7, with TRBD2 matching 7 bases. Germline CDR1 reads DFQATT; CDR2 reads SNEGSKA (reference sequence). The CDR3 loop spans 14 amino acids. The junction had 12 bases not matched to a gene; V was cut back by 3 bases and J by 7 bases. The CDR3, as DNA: TGCAGTGCTAGGAATCCTAGCGGTCTTTGGGAGCAGTACTTC. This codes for CSARNPSGLWEQYF.

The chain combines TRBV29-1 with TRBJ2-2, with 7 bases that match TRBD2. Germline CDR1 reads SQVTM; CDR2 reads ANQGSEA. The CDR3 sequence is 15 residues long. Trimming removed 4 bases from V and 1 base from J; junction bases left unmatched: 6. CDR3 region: CSVGFSGWNTGELFF. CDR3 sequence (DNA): TGCAGCGTTGGATTTAGCGGGTGGAACACCGGGGAGCTGTTTTTT.

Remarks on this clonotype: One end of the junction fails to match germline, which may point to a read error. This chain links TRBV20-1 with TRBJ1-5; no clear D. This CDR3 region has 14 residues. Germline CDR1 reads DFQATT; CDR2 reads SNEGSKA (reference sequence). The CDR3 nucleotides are TGCAGTGCTAGGGCGGTCGCGGGCAATCAGCCCCAGAATTTT. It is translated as CSARAVAGNQPQNF.

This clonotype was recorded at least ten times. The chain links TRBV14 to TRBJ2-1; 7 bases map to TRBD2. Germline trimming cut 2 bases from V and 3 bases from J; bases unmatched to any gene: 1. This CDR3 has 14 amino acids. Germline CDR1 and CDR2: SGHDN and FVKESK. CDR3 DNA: TGTGCCAGCAGCCAAAGCGGGAACTACAATGAGCAGTTCTTC. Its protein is CASSQSGNYNEQFF.

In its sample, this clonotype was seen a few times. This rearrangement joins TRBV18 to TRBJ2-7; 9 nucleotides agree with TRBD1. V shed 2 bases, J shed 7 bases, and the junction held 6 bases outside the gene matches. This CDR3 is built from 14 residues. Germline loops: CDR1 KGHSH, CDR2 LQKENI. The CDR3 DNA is TGTGCCAGCTCACCAGCGACAGGGGGAAGGGAGCAGTACTTC. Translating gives CASSPATGGREQYF.

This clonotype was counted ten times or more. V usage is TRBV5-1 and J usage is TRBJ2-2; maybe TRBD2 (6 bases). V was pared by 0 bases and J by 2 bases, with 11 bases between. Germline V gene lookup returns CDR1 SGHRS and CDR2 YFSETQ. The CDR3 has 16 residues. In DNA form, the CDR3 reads TGCGCCAGCAGCTTGGGGACAACTAGCAACACCGGGGAGCTGTTTTTT. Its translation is CASSLGTTSNTGELFF.

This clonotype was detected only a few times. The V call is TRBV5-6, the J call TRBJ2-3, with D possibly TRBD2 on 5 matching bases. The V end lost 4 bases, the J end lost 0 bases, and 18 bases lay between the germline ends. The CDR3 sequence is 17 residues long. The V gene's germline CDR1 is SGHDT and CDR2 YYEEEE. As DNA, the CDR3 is TGTGCCAGCAGCCCGTTCTCGGGATGGCCTAGCACAGATACGCAGTATTTT. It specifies CASSPFSGWPSTDTQYF. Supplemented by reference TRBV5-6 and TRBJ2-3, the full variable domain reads DAGVTQSPTHLIKTRGQQVTLRCSPKSGHDTVSWYQQALGQGPQFIFQYYEEEERQRGNFPDRFSGHQFPNYSSELNVNALLLGDSALYLCASSPFSGWPSTDTQYFGPGTRLTVL.

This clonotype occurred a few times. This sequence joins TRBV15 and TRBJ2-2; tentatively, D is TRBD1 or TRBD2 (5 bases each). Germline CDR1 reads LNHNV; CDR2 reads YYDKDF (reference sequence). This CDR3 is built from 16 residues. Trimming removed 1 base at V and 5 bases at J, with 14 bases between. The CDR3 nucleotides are TGTGCCACCAGCAGAGTTGGGACCTTGACTACCGGGGAGCTGTTTTTT. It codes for CATSRVGTLTTGELFF.

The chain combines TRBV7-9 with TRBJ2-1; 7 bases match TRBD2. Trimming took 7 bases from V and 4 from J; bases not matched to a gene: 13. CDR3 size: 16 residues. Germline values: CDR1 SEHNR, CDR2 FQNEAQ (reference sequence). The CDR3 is CASTFEWGGPYNEQFF. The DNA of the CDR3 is TGTGCCAGCACCTTCGAATGGGGAGGGCCATACAATGAGCAGTTCTTC.

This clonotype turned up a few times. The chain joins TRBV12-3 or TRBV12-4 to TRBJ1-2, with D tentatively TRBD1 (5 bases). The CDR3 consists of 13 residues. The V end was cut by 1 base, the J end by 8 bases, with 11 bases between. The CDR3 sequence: CASSLEGARGYTF. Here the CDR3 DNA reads TGTGCCAGCAGTTTAGAAGGGGCGCGGGGCTACACCTTC.

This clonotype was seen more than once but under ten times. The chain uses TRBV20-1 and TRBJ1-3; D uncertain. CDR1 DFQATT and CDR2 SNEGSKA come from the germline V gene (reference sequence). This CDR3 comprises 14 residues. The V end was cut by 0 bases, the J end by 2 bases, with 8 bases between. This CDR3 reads CSARDRGTGNTIYF. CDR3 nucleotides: TGCAGTGCTAGAGATCGAGGGACTGGAAACACCATATATTTT.

CDR3 nucleotide sequence: TGTGCCAGCAGCTCCATCCCCGGGCATGAGCAGTTCTTC. Translating it yields CASSSIPGHEQFF. The chain links TRBV11-2 to TRBJ2-1; D ambiguous. Trimming took off 4 bases at V and 8 bases at J, with 12 bases between the two ends. CDR1 and CDR2 (germline): SGHAT, FQNNGV. This CDR3 is built from 13 residues.

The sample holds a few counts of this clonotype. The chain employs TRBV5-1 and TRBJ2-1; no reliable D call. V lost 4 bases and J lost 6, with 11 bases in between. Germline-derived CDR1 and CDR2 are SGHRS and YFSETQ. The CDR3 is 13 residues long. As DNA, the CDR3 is TGCGCCAGCAGCCCGGCCATGGGCAATGAGCAGTTCTTC. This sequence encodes CASSPAMGNEQFF.

CDR3 sequence (DNA): TGCGCCAGCAGCTTGGCCCCCCGGAGGAACTCCTACGAGCAGTACTTC. Translating it yields CASSLAPRRNSYEQYF. The chain recombines TRBV5-1 with TRBJ2-7, with D perhaps TRBD2 (5 bases). Trimming cost V 0 bases and J 0 bases, with 13 bases left between them. The CDR3 runs to 16 residues. Germline CDR1 reads SGHRS; CDR2 reads YFSETQ.

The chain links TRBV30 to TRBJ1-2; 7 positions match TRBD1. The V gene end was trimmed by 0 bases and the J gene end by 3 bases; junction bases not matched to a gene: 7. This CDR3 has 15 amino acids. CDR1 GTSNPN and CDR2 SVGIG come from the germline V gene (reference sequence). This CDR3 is CAWSVPLRGDYGYTF. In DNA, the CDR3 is TGTGCCTGGAGTGTACCCCTCAGGGGGGACTATGGCTACACCTTC.

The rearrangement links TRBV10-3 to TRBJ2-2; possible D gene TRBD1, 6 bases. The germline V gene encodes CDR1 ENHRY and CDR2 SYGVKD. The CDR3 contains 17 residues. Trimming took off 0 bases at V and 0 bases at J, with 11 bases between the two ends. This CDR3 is CAISESGTLSNTGELFF. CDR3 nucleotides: TGTGCCATCAGTGAGTCCGGGACACTTTCGAACACCGGGGAGCTGTTTTTT.

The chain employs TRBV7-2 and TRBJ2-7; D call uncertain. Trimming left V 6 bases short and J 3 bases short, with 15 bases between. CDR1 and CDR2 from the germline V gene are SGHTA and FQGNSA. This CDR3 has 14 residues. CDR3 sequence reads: CASSPSPIDYEQYF. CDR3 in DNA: TGTGCCAGCAGTCCCTCGCCCATAGACTACGAGCAGTACTTC.

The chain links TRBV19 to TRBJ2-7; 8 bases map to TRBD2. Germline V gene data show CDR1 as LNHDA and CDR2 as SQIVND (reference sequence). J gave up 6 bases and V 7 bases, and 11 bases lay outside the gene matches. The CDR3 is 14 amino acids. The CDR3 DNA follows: TGTGCCAGTATTATGCTAGCGGGTGGAGTCGAGCAGTACTTC. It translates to CASIMLAGGVEQYF.

CDR3 sequence (DNA): TGCGCCAGCAGCGGGGGGGGGCCGCGGACAGATACGCAGTATTTT. Amino acid sequence: CASSGGGPRTDTQYF. The rearrangement joins TRBV5-1 to TRBJ2-3, with D tentatively TRBD2 (7 bases). Germline loops: CDR1 SGHRS, CDR2 YFSETQ. Deletions cut 4 bases from V and 3 bases from J, with 15 bases between. The CDR3 is 15 residues long. Based on the CDR3 plus reference TRBV5-1 and TRBJ2-3, the full variable domain is KAGVTQTPRYLIKTRGQQVTLSCSPISGHRSVSWYQQTPGQGLQFLFEYFSETQRNKGNFPGRFSGRQFSNSRSEMNVSTLELGDSALYLCASSGGGPRTDTQYFGPGTRLTVL.

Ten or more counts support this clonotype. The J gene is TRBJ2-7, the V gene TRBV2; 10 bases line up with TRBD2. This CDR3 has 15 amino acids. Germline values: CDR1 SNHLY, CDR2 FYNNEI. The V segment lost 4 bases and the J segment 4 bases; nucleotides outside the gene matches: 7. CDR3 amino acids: CASSASGRASYEQYF. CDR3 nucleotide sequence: TGTGCCAGCAGTGCAAGCGGGAGGGCCTCGTACGAGCAGTACTTC.

CDR3 loop: CASSLAGGFFEQYF. DNA for the CDR3: TGCGCCAGCAGCTTGGCCGGAGGGTTCTTCGAGCAGTACTTC. The chain has TRBV5-1 and TRBJ2-7; D might be TRBD2 (6 bases). There are 14 residues in the CDR3. Trimming took off 0 bases at V and 6 bases at J, with 13 bases between the two ends. Germline CDR1 reads SGHRS; CDR2 reads YFSETQ.

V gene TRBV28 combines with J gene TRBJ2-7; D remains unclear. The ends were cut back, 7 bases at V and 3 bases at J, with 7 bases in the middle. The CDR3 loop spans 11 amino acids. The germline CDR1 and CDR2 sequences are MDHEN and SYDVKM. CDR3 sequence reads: CASTTGYEQYF. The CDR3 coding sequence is TGTGCCAGCACCACCGGCTACGAGCAGTACTTC.